This TCR beta chain derives from a study of response to subunit inactivated influenza vaccine. General study points: The authors suggested that few new T cells are recruited per seasonal influenza vaccination.

This clonotype was recorded a few times. Its antigen is as yet unknown. Losses at the gene ends were 4 bases for V and 4 bases for J; bases not matched to a gene: 6. CDR3 length: 14 residues. Germline V lookup: CDR1 SGHRS, CDR2 YFSETQ. TCRdb re-called the RT-PCR reads with MiXCR, one entry per CDR3 protein. The sample records roughly 290,000 distinct CDR3 sequences, roughly a fifth being singletons. The J gene is TRBJ1-1, the V gene TRBV5-1; TRBD1 agrees at 8 bases. The origin of this receptor is a man in his fifties or sixties who received an inactivated influenza vaccine. The sample was PBMCs from blood, taken less than 22 months after vaccination. CDR3 sequence: CASSPYTGGTEAFF. The CDR3 coding sequence is TGCGCCAGCAGCCCCTATACAGGGGGCACTGAAGCTTTCTTT.